These 11 T cell receptor beta chains came from one sample sequenced in a study of human T cells and chemical hapten exposure. TCRdb independently ran MiXCR on the RACE reads; one entry per CDR3 protein. Among some 170,000 distinct CDR3 sequences listed, approximately 20% were seen once. Time point in this sample: patch test 1, 2 weeks after DPC sensitization. Treatment given: therapeutic diphenylcyclopropenone sensitization with weekly scalp DPC. Material: whole blood, obtained in connection with sensitization to the hapten diphenylcyclopropenone (DPC). The receptors were gathered from a woman between 45 and 65 years old with alopecia areata. Some clones in this sample may be carry-over from other donors' samples.

This chain connects TRBV27 to TRBJ1-1, with D possibly being TRBD1 (6 bases). CDR3 length: 15 residues. The germline V and J ends were trimmed by 4 bases and 4 bases, with 16 bases remaining between them. The germline CDR1 and CDR2 sequences are MNHEY and SMNVEV (reference sequence). DNA for the CDR3: TGTGCCAGCAGTTCGAGAGGGGGGTGGGGCACTGAAGCTTTCTTT. Its translation: CASSSRGGWGTEAFF.

This clonotype was seen ten or more times. This chain links TRBV12-3 or TRBV12-4 with TRBJ1-6; D remains unclear. The CDR3 is 12 residues long. The V gene lost 2 bases and the J gene lost 9 bases, with 5 bases spanning the gap. The chain's CDR3 is CASSLSGSPLHF. The CDR3 nucleotides read TGTGCCAGCAGTTTATCGGGTTCACCCCTCCACTTT.

V is TRBV29-1 and J is TRBJ1-1, with D unresolved. The CDR3 contains 13 residues. From germline, CDR1 is SQVTM and CDR2 ANQGSEA. With 5 bases removed from V and 5 bases from J, the gap between germline ends came to 15 bases. The CDR3 sequence is CSVRRVVGTEAFF. The CDR3 region has the DNA TGCAGCGTTAGGAGGGTGGTCGGGACTGAAGCTTTCTTT.

J is TRBJ1-1 and V is TRBV9; no reliable D call. Germline lookup yields CDR1 SGDLS and CDR2 YYNGEE. Trimming stripped 0 bases from V and 1 base from J, with 4 bases between. This CDR3 contains 13 residues. The chain's CDR3 is CASSVDTNTEAFF. The CDR3, as DNA: TGTGCCAGCAGCGTAGACACGAACACTGAAGCTTTCTTT.

This clonotype was counted a few times. The V gene is TRBV4-1, the J gene TRBJ2-2; 7 nucleotides line up with TRBD2. Trimming cost V 6 bases and J 6 bases; bases outside gene matches: 10. Per germline, CDR1 MGHRA and CDR2 YSYEKL. The CDR3 sequence is 15 residues long. The CDR3 region is CASRRILASPGELFF. The DNA for the CDR3 is TGCGCCAGCAGGCGGATACTAGCGTCCCCCGGGGAGCTGTTTTTT.

The chain uses TRBV5-6 and TRBJ1-5, with 7 positions matching TRBD1. Germline CDR1 is SGHDT and CDR2 is YYEEEE. CDR3 length equals 17 residues. V lost 3 bases, J lost 2 bases, and 11 bases stayed unmatched. CDR3 nucleotide sequence: TGTGCCAGCAGCTATCGGACAGGTTTTGGTGGCAATCAGCCCCAGCATTTT. This codes for CASSYRTGFGGNQPQHF.

The rearrangement uses TRBV4-1 and TRBJ2-5, with D tentatively TRBD1 (5 bases). Trimming left V 4 bases short and J 2 bases short, with 8 bases between. CDR3 length: 13 amino acids. The germline gives CDR1 MGHRA, CDR2 YSYEKL. CDR3: CASSRTPQETQYF. Written as DNA, the CDR3 is TGCGCCAGCAGCCGGACACCTCAAGAGACCCAGTACTTC.

The rearrangement links TRBV5-1 to TRBJ1-6; the D is unclear. The germline V and J ends were trimmed by 4 bases and 3 bases, with 8 bases remaining between them. The V gene's germline CDR1 is SGHRS and CDR2 YFSETQ. This CDR3 contains 14 residues. The CDR3 loop reads CASSRKNYNSPLHF. Written as DNA, the CDR3 is TGCGCCAGCAGCCGCAAGAACTATAATTCACCCCTCCACTTT.

This clonotype showed up just a few times. This chain uses TRBV6-2 or TRBV6-3 with TRBJ2-3; 9 bases line up with TRBD2. Looked up from germline, CDR1 is MNHEY and CDR2 is SVGEGT. This CDR3 has 14 amino acids. J gave up 5 bases and V 5 bases, and 5 bases lay outside the gene matches. CDR3: CASSGLAREDTQYF. DNA for the CDR3: TGTGCCAGCAGTGGACTAGCGCGTGAAGATACGCAGTATTTT.

The chain links TRBV19 to TRBJ1-3; 12 positions agree with TRBD1. The CDR3 is made up of 19 amino acids. Germline assignment: CDR1 LNHDA and CDR2 SQIVND (reference sequence). Trimming at V came to 6 bases and at J to 4 bases, leaving 16 bases not matched to a gene. The chain's CDR3 is CASSHHTGQGAARGNTIYF. The CDR3 nucleotides are TGTGCCAGTAGCCACCACACGGGACAGGGGGCCGCGCGAGGAAACACCATATATTTT.

This clonotype showed up many times. CDR3 sequence reads: CASSTDRGFETQYF. The CDR3 region has the DNA TGTGCCAGCAGTACCGACAGGGGATTCGAGACCCAGTACTTC. This chain uses TRBV6-5 with TRBJ2-5; TRBD1 agrees at 8 bases. CDR3 length: 14 residues. After removal of 5 bases from V and 5 bases from J, the junction contained 7 bases not matched to a gene. The germline V gene encodes CDR1 MNHEY and CDR2 SVGAGI.